The 26 T cell receptor beta chains reported below all come from one sample, sequenced in a study of regulatory T cells in long-lasting Graves disease. The time point is: newly diagnosed GD, antithyroid drugs for less than 3 months. Construction of the TCR library relied on RNA isolated from PBMCs. Arm-PCR of CDR3 regions with iRepertoire HTBI primers generated TCR beta libraries. TCRdb independently ran MiXCR on the multiplex PCR reads; one entry per CDR3 protein. Among around 500,000 distinct CDR3 sequences listed, roughly 13% were seen once. The same data also went into a second study, on T cells in Graves' hyperthyroidism and ophthalmopathy.

This specimen was peripheral blood mononuclear cells (PBMCs), taken at new diagnosis, from a patient treated with antithyroid drugs. These receptor sequences come from a man between 25 and 39 years old with Graves disease.

This clonotype was counted at least ten times. This rearrangement joins TRBV12-3 or TRBV12-4 to TRBJ2-1; 11 nucleotides align to TRBD2. The V and J ends lost 4 bases and 0 bases, in that order; junction bases with no gene match: 2. The CDR3 length is 16 residues. The DNA for the CDR3 is TGTGCCAGCAGTTGGGGACTAGCGGTCTCCTACAATGAGCAGTTCTTC. Its translation: CASSWGLAVSYNEQFF.

This clonotype showed up just a few times. V is TRBV7-8 and J is TRBJ2-4, with D uncertain. V was clipped by 5 bases and J by 8 bases, with 13 bases between them. This CDR3 region has 13 residues. Germline assignment: CDR1 SGHVS and CDR2 FQNEAQ. CDR3 sequence: CASSQTYVDIQYF. The CDR3 nucleotides read TGTGCCAGCAGCCAGACCTATGTAGACATTCAGTACTTC.

Comments on this clonotype: The CDR3 carries no conserved terminal phenylalanine or tryptophan, so it likely arises from a read error. The chain has TRBV20-1 and TRBJ2-3; 8 bases match TRBD2. CDR3 length equals 13 residues. After removal of 3 bases from V and 6 bases from J, the junction contained 5 bases not matched to a gene. Germline V gives CDR1 DFQATT, CDR2 SNEGSKA (reference sequence). CDR3: CSASGRAADTQYS. CDR3 in DNA: TGCAGTGCTAGCGGGAGGGCGGCGGATACGCAGTATTCT.

This chain connects TRBV6-1 to TRBJ2-7, with D unresolved. Germline values: CDR1 MNHNS, CDR2 SASEGT. There are 14 residues in the CDR3. V was pared by 4 bases and J by 0 bases, with 10 bases between. The chain's CDR3 is CASSVTDGSYEQYF. In DNA, the CDR3 is TGTGCCAGCAGTGTTACGGACGGCTCCTACGAGCAGTACTTC.

This chain links TRBV30 with TRBJ2-7, with D perhaps TRBD2 (7 bases). Trimming cost V 5 bases and J 6 bases, with 20 bases left between them. The CDR3 has 14 amino acids. Germline CDR1 is GTSNPN and CDR2 is SVGIG (reference sequence). In nucleotides, the CDR3 is TGTGCCTGGGGGGCACGGGGGGCTCGACGCGAGCAGTACTTC. The encoded protein is CAWGARGARREQYF.

Many counts were recorded for this clonotype. This chain connects TRBV11-3 to TRBJ1-2; TRBD1 matches at 9 bases. This CDR3 contains 17 residues. V lost 0 bases, J lost 0 bases, and 5 bases stayed unmatched. The germline gives CDR1 SGHNT, CDR2 YENEEA. The CDR3 is CASSLDHRGPSNYGYTF. CDR3 nucleotide sequence: TGTGCCAGCAGCTTAGATCACAGGGGGCCTTCTAACTATGGCTACACCTTC.

This clonotype was detected many times. V and J are TRBV30 and TRBJ2-7, with 8 nucleotides matching TRBD2. CDR3 size: 13 residues. Trimming removed 3 bases from V and 7 bases from J; junction bases left unmatched: 8. Germline lookup yields CDR1 GTSNPN and CDR2 SVGIG (reference sequence). CDR3 region: CAWSAGTSEEQYF. The CDR3 DNA is TGTGCCTGGAGCGCCGGGACTAGTGAAGAGCAGTACTTC.

The rearrangement uses TRBV2 and TRBJ1-2; TRBD1 matches 7 bases. The CDR3 runs to 16 residues. Germline V gene sequence: CDR1 SNHLY, CDR2 FYNNEI. Trimming took 4 bases from V and 8 from J; bases not matched to a gene: 16. The CDR3 coding sequence is TGTGCCAGCAGTGGAGCGTGGGGCAGGGCCAGGGGGGGCTACACCTTC. The encoded protein is CASSGAWGRARGGYTF.

The genes are TRBV6-2 or TRBV6-3 and TRBJ2-7, with TRBD1 matching over 9 bases. The CDR3 extends over 12 amino acids. V lost 10 bases and J lost 9; bases outside the gene matches: 10. Germline CDR1 and CDR2: MNHEY and SVGEGT. The CDR3 region has the DNA TGTGCCAAGACAGGGGGAGTAACGGGGCAGTACTTC. It codes for CAKTGGVTGQYF.

This chain connects TRBV5-1 to TRBJ2-7, with D possibly called TRBD1 or TRBD2 (5 bases each). Trimming removed 8 bases from V and 6 bases from J, with 15 bases in between. The CDR3 covers 12 residues. Germline loops: CDR1 SGHRS, CDR2 YFSETQ. As DNA, the CDR3 is TGCGCCAGTAGCCAGGGACCCCGCGAGCAGTACTTC. This codes for CASSQGPREQYF.

On this clonotype itself: Given a much more abundant clone one base away, this may be a read error. The CDR3 region is CSGRQGAKAEAFF. In nucleotides, the CDR3 is TGCAGTGGTAGACAGGGGGCTAAGGCTGAAGCTTTCTTT. J is TRBJ1-1 and V is TRBV20-1; 10 nucleotides line up with TRBD1. The CDR3 is 13 amino acids. Germline-derived CDR1 and CDR2 are DFQATT and SNEGSKA (reference sequence).

The CDR3 DNA is TGCAGCGTTGAAGAGACAGGGGGCAATGGCTACACCTTC. It is translated as CSVEETGGNGYTF. The chain is built from TRBV29-1 and TRBJ1-2, with TRBD1 matching over 10 bases. The ends lost 0 bases at V and 6 bases at J; junction bases unmatched: 1. Germline CDR1 reads SQVTM; CDR2 reads ANQGSEA. The CDR3 has 13 amino acids.

This clonotype has a count of ten or more. V and J are TRBV20-1 and TRBJ2-3; 11 nucleotides align to TRBD2. This CDR3 comprises 15 residues. CDR1 is DFQATT, CDR2 SNEGSKA, per germline (reference sequence). J gave up 4 bases and V 5 bases, and 8 bases lay outside the gene matches. CDR3 loop: CSAGRTSGLADTQYF. The CDR3, as DNA: TGCAGTGCTGGGAGGACTAGCGGGCTCGCAGATACGCAGTATTTT.

In its sample, this clonotype was seen many times. CDR3 region: CASSLRQGGLGETQYF. The CDR3 nucleotides are TGCGCCAGCAGCCTACGACAGGGTGGCCTGGGGGAGACCCAGTACTTC. The chain recombines TRBV5-1 with TRBJ2-5; 7 bases agree with TRBD1. The CDR3 extends over 16 amino acids. Trimming took 4 bases from V and 5 from J; bases not matched to a gene: 14. Germline V gene lookup returns CDR1 SGHRS and CDR2 YFSETQ.

This clonotype appeared many times. This chain joins TRBV2 and TRBJ1-2, with unresolved D. The CDR3 has 15 amino acids. The germline V and J ends were trimmed by 6 bases and 8 bases, with 22 bases remaining between them. Germline V gene lookup returns CDR1 SNHLY and CDR2 FYNNEI. The chain's CDR3 is CASRAVRLQADGYTF. The CDR3, as DNA: TGTGCCAGCAGGGCTGTAAGGCTACAAGCCGACGGCTACACCTTC.

The chain is built from TRBV6-9 and TRBJ1-2; 10 nucleotides align to TRBD1. The J segment lost 5 bases and the V segment lost 3 bases, leaving 6 bases of the junction unmatched. Germline CDR1 reads MNHGY; CDR2 reads SVAAGI. This CDR3 spans 15 amino acids. CDR3 in DNA: TGTGCCAGCAGTTACCACAGGGACAGGGGATATGGCTACACCTTC. Encoded protein: CASSYHRDRGYGYTF.

This clonotype was observed many times. J is TRBJ2-2 and V is TRBV5-1; TRBD1 matches 7 bases. CDR1 SGHRS and CDR2 YFSETQ come from the germline V gene. Unmatched junction bases numbered 3, after V lost 4 bases and J lost 9 bases. The CDR3 spans 12 residues. The CDR3: CASSLDRRELFF. CDR3 nucleotide sequence: TGCGCCAGCAGCCTGGACAGGCGGGAGCTGTTTTTT.

The chain employs TRBV6-1 and TRBJ2-2; 14 bases match TRBD2. V shed 9 bases, J shed 1 base, and the junction held 7 bases outside the gene matches. In germline, CDR1 is MNHNS, CDR2 SASEGT. The CDR3 extends over 17 amino acids. The CDR3 spells CASWTSGRTMNTGELFF. CDR3 bases: TGTGCCAGTTGGACTAGCGGGAGGACGATGAACACCGGGGAGCTGTTTTTT.

This clonotype was observed many times. V gene TRBV11-2 combines with J gene TRBJ2-5, with 8 nucleotides matching TRBD1. CDR3 length: 17 amino acids. CDR1 and CDR2 from the germline V gene are SGHAT and FQNNGV. J gave up 5 bases and V 4 bases, and 15 bases lay outside the gene matches. CDR3 protein: CASSSHRGRGPGETQYF. The CDR3 region has the DNA TGTGCCAGCAGCTCCCACAGGGGCAGGGGGCCAGGGGAGACCCAGTACTTC.

The sample holds a few counts of this clonotype. The chain recombines TRBV4-2 with TRBJ1-1; 10 positions match TRBD1. Per germline, CDR1 LGHNA and CDR2 YNFKEQ. This CDR3 spans 16 amino acids. With 3 bases clipped from V and 2 bases from J, the junction kept 6 bases outside the gene matches. CDR3 nucleotides: TGTGCCAGCAGCCACTGGGACAGGGGCTTAAACACTGAAGCTTTCTTT. This codes for CASSHWDRGLNTEAFF.

This sequence joins TRBV10-3 and TRBJ2-1; D is perhaps TRBD1 or TRBD2 (5 bases each). CDR1 and CDR2 from the germline V gene are ENHRY and SYGVKD. This CDR3 has 15 amino acids. V was cut by 7 bases and J by 7 bases, with 20 bases left in between. Here the CDR3 DNA reads TGTGCCATCAAGCCCGGTTTGGGGGAGATAAATGAGCAGTTCTTC. Protein sequence: CAIKPGLGEINEQFF.

Of note for this clonotype: One end of the junction is discordant with germline, which a read error may explain. This rearrangement joins TRBV18 to TRBJ2-3, with TRBD1 matching 9 bases. The CDR3 is 15 residues long. Germline V CDR1 and CDR2: KGHSH, LQKENI. The CDR3 reads CASSPPGQGLGTRYF. In DNA, the CDR3 is TGTGCCAGCTCACCACCTGGACAGGGGCTGGGTACGCGGTATTTT.

This clonotype was detected ten times or more. J is TRBJ2-7 and V is TRBV27; 7 bases agree with TRBD1. The CDR3 runs to 14 residues. V shed 3 bases, J shed 3 bases, and the junction held 5 bases outside the gene matches. Germline-derived CDR1 and CDR2 are MNHEY and SMNVEV (reference sequence). The DNA of the CDR3 is TGTGCCAGCAGTTTCAAGACAGGGCACTACGAGCAGTACTTC. Translated, it gives CASSFKTGHYEQYF.

This clonotype has ten or more counts. This chain connects TRBV7-3 to TRBJ2-5; maybe TRBD1 (5 bases). CDR3 length equals 13 residues. V lost 4 bases to trimming and J lost 5 bases, with 11 bases between them. From germline, CDR1 is SGHTA and CDR2 FQGTGA. The CDR3, as DNA: TGTGCCAGCAGCTGGCAGGGCCGGGAGACCCAGTACTTC. Its protein is CASSWQGRETQYF.

The chain recombines TRBV4-1 with TRBJ2-7; maybe TRBD1 (6 bases). V shed 0 bases and J shed 3 bases, with 12 bases lying between them. Germline CDR1 MGHRA, CDR2 YSYEKL. The length of the CDR3 is 15 residues. CDR3 protein: CASSQDSGAYYEQYF. DNA for the CDR3: TGCGCCAGCAGCCAAGATTCAGGGGCCTACTACGAGCAGTACTTC.

The V call is TRBV30, the J call TRBJ2-3, with TRBD1 matching over 9 bases. Germline CDR1 and CDR2: GTSNPN and SVGIG (reference sequence). V gave up 8 bases and J gave up 0 bases; unmatched junction bases: 3. The length of the CDR3 is 13 residues. The CDR3 protein is CARDRVSTDTQYF. The CDR3 DNA reads as TGTGCCAGGGACAGGGTGAGCACAGATACGCAGTATTTT. Drawing the rest from reference TRBV30 and TRBJ2-3, the complete variable domain is SQTIHQWPATLVQPVGSPLSLECTVEGTSNPNLYWYRQAAGRGLQLLFYSVGIGQISSEVPQNLSASRPQDRQFILSSKKLLLSDSGFYLCARDRVSTDTQYFGPGTRLTVL.